These 10 T cell receptor beta chains originate from one sample sequenced in a study of blood T cell repertoires in COVID-19. The table came from immunoSEQ multiplex PCR; TCRdb's copy has only in-frame clones and leaves some out. Here the sample spans approximately 390,000 clones, around 87% being singletons. The sequenced sample consisted of peripheral blood. The receptors were gathered from a woman aged 60-70 years with COVID-19, enrolled during active disease.

The gene calls are TRBV7-2 and TRBJ2-7; D perhaps matches TRBD2 (6 bases). In germline, CDR1 is SGHTA, CDR2 FQGNSA. This CDR3 has 14 amino acids. V lost 2 bases and J 3 bases, leaving 11 bases between the germline ends. The CDR3 DNA is TGTGCCAGCAGCTTATACGGGGGTTTCTACGAGCAGTACTTC. It is translated as CASSLYGGFYEQYF.

The chain recombines TRBV19 with TRBJ1-5; no clear D gene. CDR1 and CDR2 (germline): LNHDA, SQIVND (reference sequence). Trimming took off 0 bases at V and 1 base at J, with 22 bases between the two ends. The CDR3 sequence is 20 residues long. DNA for the CDR3: TGTGCCAGTAGTATAGATCGGGGAGGGTTGATCGGTTTAAGCAATCAGCCCCAGCATTTT. Translation: CASSIDRGGLIGLSNQPQHF.

This chain uses TRBV3-1 (or the pseudogene TRBV3-2) with TRBJ2-5; TRBD1 matches 7 bases. The CDR3 sequence is 13 residues long. Trimming removed 5 bases from V and 4 bases from J; junction bases left unmatched: 4. Germline assignment: CDR1 LGHDT and CDR2 YNNKEL (reference sequence). CDR3 sequence reads: CASSTAGGETQYF. Written as DNA, the CDR3 is TGTGCCAGCAGCACCGCAGGGGGAGAGACCCAGTACTTC.

The chain combines TRBV5-1 with TRBJ1-4; TRBD1 is a possible D gene (5 bases). Germline values: CDR1 SGHRS, CDR2 YFSETQ. This CDR3 has 12 amino acids. The CDR3: CASRGGDEKLFF. CDR3 DNA sequence: TGCGCTTCCCGGGGGGGAGATGAAAAACTGTTTTTT.

V and J are TRBV28 and TRBJ1-2, with D hard to call. The V end was cut by 8 bases, the J end by 2 bases, with 18 bases between. This CDR3 comprises 15 residues. In germline, CDR1 is MDHEN, CDR2 SYDVKM. The CDR3 here is CASLRGSGENYGYTF. CDR3 nucleotides: TGTGCCAGCCTTAGAGGATCCGGGGAAAACTATGGCTACACCTTC.

The genes are TRBV29-1 and TRBJ1-1, with TRBD1 matching 8 bases. CDR1 is SQVTM and CDR2 is ANQGSEA in the germline V gene. The V gene end was trimmed by 3 bases and the J gene end by 2 bases; junction bases not matched to a gene: 2. This CDR3 is built from 13 residues. The CDR3 protein is CSVDSGGNTEAFF. The DNA for the CDR3 is TGCAGCGTTGATTCAGGGGGCAACACTGAAGCTTTCTTT. Combining the CDR3 with reference TRBV29-1 and TRBJ1-1 gives the whole variable domain SAVISQKPSRDICQRGTSLTIQCQVDSQVTMMFWYRQQPGQSLTLIATANQGSEATYESGFVIDKFPISRPNLTFSTLTVSNMSPEDSSIYLCSVDSGGNTEAFFGQGTRLTVV.

This clone has just a few counts. The V gene is TRBV28, the J gene TRBJ2-2; 9 positions agree with TRBD1. The CDR3 runs 17 residues. Germline trimming cut 2 bases from V and 4 bases from J; bases unmatched to any gene: 8. CDR1 MDHEN and CDR2 SYDVKM come from the germline V gene. The CDR3 loop reads CASSLLPGQGATGELFF. The CDR3 nucleotides are TGTGCCAGCAGTTTACTACCGGGACAGGGAGCCACCGGGGAGCTGTTTTTT.

The rearrangement joins TRBV29-1 to TRBJ1-1; weak D call: TRBD1 (5 bases). Looked up from germline, CDR1 is SQVTM and CDR2 is ANQGSEA. The CDR3 totals 13 residues. V was trimmed by 2 bases and J by 3 bases, leaving 10 bases between them. The CDR3 here is CSVEFGRDTEAFF. The CDR3 DNA sequence: TGCAGCGTTGAATTCGGCAGGGACACTGAAGCTTTCTTT. Variable domain in full (rest from reference TRBV29-1 and TRBJ1-1): SAVISQKPSRDICQRGTSLTIQCQVDSQVTMMFWYRQQPGQSLTLIATANQGSEATYESGFVIDKFPISRPNLTFSTLTVSNMSPEDSSIYLCSVEFGRDTEAFFGQGTRLTVV.

V is TRBV28 and J is TRBJ2-7; 8 nucleotides agree with TRBD2. The length of the CDR3 is 17 residues. V lost 8 bases and J lost 1; bases outside the gene matches: 16. Germline loops: CDR1 MDHEN, CDR2 SYDVKM. CDR3: CASYSLGASGGSYEQYF. The CDR3 region has the DNA TGTGCCAGCTATTCCCTAGGGGCCAGCGGGGGATCCTACGAGCAGTACTTC.

The gene calls are TRBV10-2 and TRBJ1-4, with D tentatively TRBD1 (6 bases). This CDR3 has 15 amino acids. V was cut by 6 bases and J by 3 bases, with 14 bases left in between. In germline, CDR1 is WSHSY, CDR2 SAAADI. The CDR3 is CASRAGVAANEKLFF. CDR3 bases: TGCGCCAGCAGGGCAGGGGTTGCGGCTAATGAAAAACTGTTTTTT.